The TCR beta chain described here comes from a study of T cells in Graves' hyperthyroidism and ophthalmopathy. The sample holds many counts of this clonotype. Its antigen is unknown. Researchers amplified the TCR beta CDR3 regions from RNA transcripts. In the first-round RT-PCR of the TCR CDR3, the HTBI primer set was used. TCRdb fed the multiplex PCR reads into MiXCR, producing one record per CDR3 protein. The top ten clones hold over 15% of a sample with about 720,000 distinct CDR3 sequences, over 15% of them seen once. The CDR3 length is 16 residues. V was pared by 0 bases and J by 5 bases, with 9 bases of the junction left unmatched. CDR1 is KGHSH, CDR2 LQKENI, per germline. Study-wide results and caveats: Model predictions of ophthalmopathy came a median around 6.5 months before onset.

This receptor was obtained from a woman aged 50 to 60 with Graves' hyperthyroidism that later progressed to Graves' ophthalmopathy. The V and J genes are TRBV18 and TRBJ1-2; 7 nucleotides match TRBD1. Source material: blood. CDR3 in amino acids: CASSPPGAGGRYGYTF. CDR3 sequence (DNA): TGTGCCAGCTCACCACCGGGCGCAGGGGGACGGTATGGCTACACCTTC.